Below are 30 T cell receptor beta chains sequenced from a single sample in a study of T cell responses to AZD1222 COVID-19 vaccine. This table comes from immunoSEQ multiplex PCR, and its TCRdb copy is limited to in-frame clones, with some not included. The sample shows some 120,000 clones, 88% of them seen only once. The sequenced sample was peripheral blood, obtained on day 0 of MenACWY control vaccination. Source of these receptors: an adult in good health.

The genes are TRBV28 and TRBJ1-2; perhaps TRBD1 as D (5 bases). The CDR3 covers 17 residues. Trimming took off 8 bases at V and 4 bases at J, with 26 bases between the two ends. Germline assignment: CDR1 MDHEN and CDR2 SYDVKM. CDR3 amino acids: CASSLGGRTHSPYGYTF. CDR3 DNA sequence: TGTGCCAGCTCCCTGGGGGGACGGACCCATTCCCCCTATGGCTACACCTTC.

This clone is a singleton in its sample. The chain uses TRBV7-9 and TRBJ2-1, with 13 bases matching TRBD2. Unmatched junction bases numbered 7, after V lost 5 bases and J lost 6 bases. This CDR3 has 16 residues. The germline V gene has CDR1 SEHNR and CDR2 FQNEAQ (reference sequence). The CDR3, as DNA: TGTGCCAGCAGCGTTACTAGCGGGAGGGCCCCCAATGAGCAGTTCTTC. It codes for CASSVTSGRAPNEQFF.

The chain links TRBV2 to TRBJ2-2; possible D gene TRBD2, 6 bases. This CDR3 has 15 residues. Trimming shortened V by 3 bases and J by 2 bases, and 10 bases separated the two germline ends. Germline CDR1 is SNHLY and CDR2 is FYNNEI. CDR3 coding DNA: TGTGCCAGCAGTGAGCGGGAAGCCAACACCGGGGAGCTGTTTTTT. Translated, it gives CASSEREANTGELFF. Full variable domain (rest looked up from reference TRBV2 and TRBJ2-2): EPEVTQTPSHQVTQMGQEVILRCVPISNHLYFYWYRQILGQKVEFLVSFYNNEISEKSEIFDDQFSVERPDGSNFTLKIRSTKLEDSAMYFCASSEREANTGELFFGEGSRLTVL.

V and J are TRBV5-1 and TRBJ2-7; TRBD2 might be the D (6 bases). Trimming took 2 bases from V and 4 from J, leaving 16 bases between them. The CDR3 runs 15 residues. The germline V gene has CDR1 SGHRS and CDR2 YFSETQ. CDR3: CASSFASERAYEQYF. CDR3 bases: TGCGCCAGCAGCTTCGCTAGCGAGCGAGCGTACGAGCAGTACTTC. Variable domain in full (rest from reference TRBV5-1 and TRBJ2-7): KAGVTQTPRYLIKTRGQQVTLSCSPISGHRSVSWYQQTPGQGLQFLFEYFSETQRNKGNFPGRFSGRQFSNSRSEMNVSTLELGDSALYLCASSFASERAYEQYFGPGTRLTVT.

The CDR3 DNA sequence: TGTGCCAGCAGTGAATTCGGTAGCAATCAGCCCCAGCATTTT. Protein: CASSEFGSNQPQHF. V usage is TRBV6-1 and J usage is TRBJ1-5; D call uncertain. The CDR3 runs 14 residues. Germline loops: CDR1 MNHNS, CDR2 SASEGT. Trimming removed 2 bases from V and 0 bases from J, with 5 bases in between.

This clone was seen once. The rearrangement links TRBV5-1 to TRBJ1-4; a weak D match, TRBD1 (5 bases). Germline V CDR1 and CDR2: SGHRS, YFSETQ. Trimming shortened V by 5 bases and J by 5 bases, and 13 bases separated the two germline ends. The CDR3 sequence is 14 residues long. Written as DNA, the CDR3 is TGCGCCAGCAGTAACGGCGGGACCAATGAAAAACTGTTTTTT. This translates into CASSNGGTNEKLFF. Variable domain in full (rest from reference TRBV5-1 and TRBJ1-4): KAGVTQTPRYLIKTRGQQVTLSCSPISGHRSVSWYQQTPGQGLQFLFEYFSETQRNKGNFPGRFSGRQFSNSRSEMNVSTLELGDSALYLCASSNGGTNEKLFFGSGTQLSVL.

The rearrangement joins TRBV19 to TRBJ2-7; TRBD1 is a possible D gene (7 bases). Per the germline V gene, CDR1 is LNHDA and CDR2 is SQIVND (reference sequence). The CDR3 length is 15 residues. Trimming left V 3 bases short and J 4 bases short, with 16 bases between. The CDR3 DNA sequence: TGTGCCAGTAGTATTTCAGGAGGGGGCGAATACGAGCAGTACTTC. This sequence encodes CASSISGGGEYEQYF.

The CDR3 loop reads CAWSPGTGVGQPQHF. The CDR3 nucleotides are TGTGCCTGGAGTCCCGGGACAGGGGTTGGTCAGCCCCAGCATTTT. V usage is TRBV30 and J usage is TRBJ1-5, with TRBD1 identical over 10 bases. CDR1 GTSNPN and CDR2 SVGIG come from the germline V gene (reference sequence). V gave up 2 bases and J gave up 6 bases; unmatched junction bases: 7. The CDR3 spans 15 residues.

The chain is built from TRBV4-1 and TRBJ2-7; either TRBD1 or TRBD2 may fit D (5 bases each). Germline loops: CDR1 MGHRA, CDR2 YSYEKL. The CDR3 loop spans 14 amino acids. The V end was cut by 4 bases, the J end by 2 bases, with 12 bases between. CDR3 nucleotides: TGCGCCAGCAGCCTACGGGACGGAACCTACGAGCAGTACTTC. Translating gives CASSLRDGTYEQYF.

V usage is TRBV6-2 or TRBV6-3 and J usage is TRBJ1-3; D unclear. There are 15 residues in the CDR3. Germline V gene lookup returns CDR1 MNHEY and CDR2 SVGEGT. Trimming removed 5 bases at V and 0 bases at J, with 11 bases between. The CDR3 reads CASSAPAGSGNTIYF. CDR3 DNA: TGTGCCAGCAGTGCGCCGGCCGGCTCTGGAAACACCATATATTTT.

The chain is built from TRBV5-1 and TRBJ2-3, with 9 nucleotides matching TRBD2. This CDR3 has 17 residues. The ends lost 2 bases at V and 1 base at J; junction bases unmatched: 8. CDR1 and CDR2 (germline): SGHRS, YFSETQ. The CDR3 sequence is CASSFYSTSGRTDTQYF. DNA of the CDR3: TGCGCCAGCAGCTTCTACTCGACTAGCGGTCGCACAGATACGCAGTATTTT.

The chain recombines TRBV7-2 with TRBJ1-3; D gene uncertain. Trimming stripped 1 base from V and 0 bases from J, with 10 bases between. Germline assignment: CDR1 SGHTA and CDR2 FQGNSA. The CDR3 runs to 16 residues. The CDR3 sequence: CASSLGVRFSGNTIYF. The CDR3 DNA is TGTGCCAGCAGCTTAGGCGTCCGTTTCTCTGGAAACACCATATATTTT.

The CDR3 reads CASSPGGGFEQYF. CDR3 sequence (DNA): TGTGCCAGCAGCCCGGGGGGAGGGTTCGAGCAGTACTTC. The rearrangement uses TRBV11-2 and TRBJ2-7; 7 nucleotides agree with TRBD2. Looked up from germline, CDR1 is SGHAT and CDR2 is FQNNGV. J lost 6 bases, V lost 5 bases, and 7 bases had no gene match. The CDR3 contains 13 residues.

This chain connects TRBV11-2 to TRBJ1-6, with D unclear. Between the trimmed V and J ends, which lost 3 bases and 7 bases, there was a span of 16 bases. The CDR3 consists of 16 residues. Germline V lookup: CDR1 SGHAT, CDR2 FQNNGV. CDR3 sequence (DNA): TGTGCCAGCAGCTTTAAAAATTTGCCTACGAATTCACCCCTCCACTTT. Encoded protein: CASSFKNLPTNSPLHF.

The rearrangement links TRBV9 to TRBJ1-1; perhaps TRBD1 as D (5 bases). The CDR3 loop spans 14 amino acids. The germline V and J ends were trimmed by 4 bases and 4 bases, with 14 bases remaining between them. Germline V gene sequence: CDR1 SGDLS, CDR2 YYNGEE. The CDR3 DNA sequence: TGTGCCAGCAGCTCAGCGGGGGGTAGCACTGAAGCTTTCTTT. Translation: CASSSAGGSTEAFF.

This rearrangement joins TRBV27 to TRBJ2-7; 7 bases agree with TRBD1. The CDR3 covers 14 residues. J lost 2 bases, V lost 2 bases, and 3 bases had no gene match. Germline lookup yields CDR1 MNHEY and CDR2 SMNVEV (reference sequence). In DNA, the CDR3 is TGTGCCAGCAGTTTAACAGGGGACCCCTACGAGCAGTACTTC. Its protein product is CASSLTGDPYEQYF.

This clone is a singleton in its sample. This rearrangement joins TRBV9 to TRBJ2-2, with D perhaps being TRBD1 or TRBD2 (5 bases each). V lost 2 bases and J 6 bases, leaving 11 bases between the germline ends. Germline assignment: CDR1 SGDLS and CDR2 YYNGEE. This CDR3 is built from 14 residues. CDR3 coding DNA: TGTGCCAGCAGCGTGGGGGTAGCTCCCGGGGAGCTGTTTTTT. Translating it yields CASSVGVAPGELFF.

The genes are TRBV18 and TRBJ2-1; D tentatively fits TRBD1 or TRBD2 (5 bases each). The germline V and J ends were trimmed by 0 bases and 8 bases, with 17 bases remaining between them. Germline-derived CDR1 and CDR2 are KGHSH and LQKENI. This CDR3 contains 16 residues. CDR3 in DNA: TGTGCCAGCTCACCACCGGATCCAGGGACCTTACATGAGCAGTTCTTC. Protein: CASSPPDPGTLHEQFF.

The chain uses TRBV5-8 and TRBJ2-7; unclear D gene. CDR3 length equals 12 residues. Trimming removed 0 bases at V and 7 bases at J, with 8 bases between. Germline V gene data show CDR1 as SGHTS and CDR2 as YDEGEE. CDR3 sequence reads: CASSLVVGEQYF. In DNA, the CDR3 is TGTGCCAGCAGCTTGGTAGTGGGAGAGCAGTACTTC.

The chain carries TRBV7-2 and TRBJ1-5; D is unresolved. Between the trimmed V and J ends, which lost 5 bases and 3 bases, there was a span of 14 bases. The CDR3 length is 15 residues. Germline values: CDR1 SGHTA, CDR2 FQGNSA. DNA for the CDR3: TGTGCCAGCAGCCCCTATGCTGGAAACAATCAGCCCCAGCATTTT. Protein: CASSPYAGNNQPQHF.

The rearrangement uses TRBV5-4 and TRBJ2-7; possibly TRBD1 or TRBD2 for D (6 bases each). CDR1 is SGHNT and CDR2 is YYREEE in the germline V gene (reference sequence). Trimming removed 7 bases at V and 6 bases at J, with 23 bases between. This CDR3 is 15 amino acids long. CDR3 in amino acids: CASEHGGTTLGEQYF. The DNA of the CDR3 is TGTGCCAGCGAACATGGGGGGACAACCCTAGGCGAGCAGTACTTC.

The chain couples TRBV7-9 to TRBJ2-7, with a tentative D call TRBD1 (6 bases). CDR1 SEHNR and CDR2 FQNEAQ come from the germline V gene (reference sequence). The V end was cut by 4 bases, the J end by 5 bases, with 18 bases between. The CDR3 runs 15 residues. In DNA, the CDR3 is TGTGCCAGCAGCTCCGTCCAGGGGATAATCGACGAGCAGTACTTC. Amino acids: CASSSVQGIIDEQYF.

This chain joins TRBV14 and TRBJ2-5, with a tentative D call TRBD2 (5 bases). Trimming pared 4 bases from V and 9 bases from J, leaving 18 bases between. The CDR3 sequence is 14 residues long. The V gene's germline CDR1 is SGHDN and CDR2 FVKESK. The CDR3 region is CASSPLGFSGSQYF. In DNA, the CDR3 is TGTGCCAGCAGCCCCCTAGGTTTCTCGGGATCCCAGTACTTC.

The chain uses TRBV7-7 and TRBJ2-7; TRBD1 is a possible D gene (6 bases). Germline CDR1 is SSHAT and CDR2 is FNYEAQ (reference sequence). This CDR3 contains 14 residues. V lost 5 bases, J lost 0 bases, and 11 bases lay in between. CDR3 loop: CASSVDRSSYEQYF. The CDR3 DNA is TGTGCCAGCAGCGTCGACAGGAGCTCCTACGAGCAGTACTTC.

CDR3 DNA sequence: TGTGCCATCAGTGGAACTAATGAAAAACTGTTTTTT. This translates into CAISGTNEKLFF. This chain connects TRBV10-3 to TRBJ1-4; the D is unclear. The CDR3 has 12 residues. Germline lookup yields CDR1 ENHRY and CDR2 SYGVKD. With 4 bases removed from V and 1 base from J, the gap between germline ends came to 1 base.

V usage is TRBV7-3 and J usage is TRBJ2-3; 9 bases fit TRBD2. Germline loops: CDR1 SGHTA, CDR2 FQGTGA. There are 14 residues in the CDR3. Unmatched junction bases numbered 8, after V lost 1 base and J lost 12 bases. CDR3 bases: TGTGCCAGCAGCTTAAAATCGGCGGGAGGGAATCAGTATTTT. It is translated as CASSLKSAGGNQYF. Full variable domain (remainder filled in from reference TRBV7-3 and TRBJ2-3): GAGVSQTPSNKVTEKGKYVELRCDPISGHTALYWYRQSLGQGPEFLIYFQGTGAADDSGLPNDRFFAVRPEGSVSTLKIQRTERGDSAVYLCASSLKSAGGNQYFGPGTRLTVL.

The chain has TRBV27 and TRBJ2-5; either TRBD1 or TRBD2 may supply D (5 bases each). V gave up 0 bases and J gave up 1 base, with 9 bases separating them. The CDR3 consists of 15 residues. The germline V gene has CDR1 MNHEY and CDR2 SMNVEV (reference sequence). The CDR3 here is CASSLSLGTQETQYF. The DNA of the CDR3 is TGTGCCAGCAGTTTATCGCTTGGGACCCAAGAGACCCAGTACTTC.

This chain connects TRBV3-1 (or the pseudogene TRBV3-2) to TRBJ2-6; TRBD1 agrees at 11 bases. There are 19 residues in the CDR3. J gave up 0 bases and V 4 bases, and 8 bases lay outside the gene matches. CDR1 LGHDT and CDR2 YNNKEL come from the germline V gene (reference sequence). In DNA form, the CDR3 reads TGTGCCAGCAGCCGAGGGACAGGGGGTTCAAGCTCTGGGGCCAACGTCCTGACTTTC. This encodes CASSRGTGGSSSGANVLTF.

This chain joins TRBV6-2 or TRBV6-3 and TRBJ2-5; D gene ambiguous. The CDR3 runs 14 residues. Looked up from germline, CDR1 is MNHEY and CDR2 is SVGEGT. Trimming stripped 0 bases from V and 5 bases from J, with 10 bases between. CDR3 sequence: CASSYSSRLETQYF. The CDR3 DNA reads TGTGCCAGCAGTTACTCGTCCCGTTTGGAGACCCAGTACTTC.

This clone occurred once. This chain joins TRBV27 and TRBJ2-5; 11 bases are shared with TRBD2. The V segment lost 0 bases and the J segment 4 bases; nucleotides outside the gene matches: 7. The CDR3 is 17 residues long. Germline-derived CDR1 and CDR2 are MNHEY and SMNVEV (reference sequence). CDR3 nucleotide sequence: TGTGCCAGCAGTTTATCGTTGGGGACTAGCGGAGGAGAGACCCAGTACTTC. Protein product: CASSLSLGTSGGETQYF.